This T cell receptor (beta chain) was retrieved from a study of OX40 agonist ivuxolimab in advanced cancers. Overall study context: A mean age of about 56 years, range roughly 20 to 85, was recorded, and roughly 80% were male. Patients with prior anti-PD-1, anti-PD-L1 or anti-CTLA-4 therapy were eligible; approximately 40% had some. Notes on the study in general: Which antigen the expanded peripheral T cells recognized is unknown.

The germline CDR1 and CDR2 sequences are SGHTS and YDEGEE. Trimming cost V 0 bases and J 4 bases, with 8 bases left between them. The CDR3 loop spans 14 amino acids. Blood sampling took place at baseline, cycle 4 day 1, and cycle 7 day 1. Profiling relied on immunoSEQ multiplex PCR, and the TCRdb table lists in-frame clones only, not all of them. The sample has tens of thousands of clones; around nine tenths are singletons. A note on this clone: Its antigen is as yet unknown.

This sample comprised CD4+ or CD8+ T cells sorted from blood, obtained in a trial of the OX40 agonist ivuxolimab. The V gene is TRBV5-8, the J gene TRBJ2-1, with D unresolved. This clonotype was obtained from an adult with an advanced solid tumor such as melanoma, head and neck, liver or kidney cancer. CDR3 amino acids: CASSLAYSYNEQFF. In DNA, the CDR3 is TGTGCCAGCAGCTTGGCCTACAGTTACAATGAGCAGTTCTTC. Drawing the rest from reference TRBV5-8 and TRBJ2-1, the complete variable domain is EAGVTQSPTHLIKTRGQQATLRCSPISGHTSVYWYQQALGLGLQFLLWYDEGEERNRGNFPPRFSGRQFPNYSSELNVNALELEDSALYLCASSLAYSYNEQFFGPGTRLTVL.